This T cell receptor (beta chain) was recovered during a study of CD8+CD57+ T cells in acquired aplastic anemia. Study-level information: Mean yield of DNA from sorted CD4+ and CD8+ cells was 2.5 to 4 ug.

CDR3 and TCR beta VDJ profiling relied on genomic DNA as the template. TCRdb processed the reads anew with MiXCR; each CDR3 protein has one entry. The data hold 450,000 to 600,000 distinct CDR3 sequences, with around 30% observed a single time. By flow cytometry, patients selected for sequencing had shown an expansion of CD8+CD57+ cells. Patients were therapy-naive when their blood was sampled. CDR1 and CDR2 (germline): SGDLS, YYNGEE. The CDR3 totals 15 residues. V lost 0 bases, J lost 6 bases, and 15 bases lay in between. This clonotype was seen ten or more times. The sequenced material came from sorted CD4+, CD8+, or CD8+CD57+ T cells (not recorded which) from PBMCs. The TCR was taken from a human donor with aplastic anemia. V usage is TRBV9 and J usage is TRBJ1-2; D is uncertain. The CDR3 DNA reads TGTGCCAGCAGCGTAGAGGAGATATCGAGAAATGGCTACACCTTC. Its protein is CASSVEEISRNGYTF.